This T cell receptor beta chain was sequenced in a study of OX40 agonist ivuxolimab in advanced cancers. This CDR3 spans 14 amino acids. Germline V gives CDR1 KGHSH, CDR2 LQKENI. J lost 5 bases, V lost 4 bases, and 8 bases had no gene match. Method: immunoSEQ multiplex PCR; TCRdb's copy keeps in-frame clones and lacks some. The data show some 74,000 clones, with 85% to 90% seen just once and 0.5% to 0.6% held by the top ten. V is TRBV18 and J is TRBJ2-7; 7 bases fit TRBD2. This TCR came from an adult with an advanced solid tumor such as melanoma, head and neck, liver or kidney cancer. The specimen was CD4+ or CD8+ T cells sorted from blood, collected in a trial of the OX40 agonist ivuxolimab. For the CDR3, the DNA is TGTGCCAGCTCACGATCCGCGGGAGACAACGAGCAGTACTTC. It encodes CASSRSAGDNEQYF.